The 27 T cell receptor beta chains presented below share a single source sample, sequenced in a study of T cell therapy after organ transplantation. Documented time point: 4-8 weeks after completion of therapy. Antigens for these TCRs are unknown. Repertoires were generated with immunoSEQ multiplex PCR, while TCRdb's copy carries only in-frame clones and drops some. The sample lists about 18,000 clones, around 81% occurring once. Sequencing was performed on CD8+ T cells from blood, taken after autologous CMV-specific T cell therapy. All receptors derive from a human patient who had received a solid organ transplant and had CMV disease. Part of the T cells may come from the graft donor.

This clone was seen only a few times. The J gene is TRBJ1-2, the V gene TRBV7-9; D is perhaps TRBD1 (6 bases). This CDR3 is 15 amino acids long. V gave up 5 bases and J gave up 4 bases, with 17 bases separating them. CDR1 is SEHNR, CDR2 FQNEAQ, per germline (reference sequence). For the CDR3, the DNA is TGTGCCAGCAGCCATAGTACAGGGCCAAGCTATGGCTACACCTTC. Translating it yields CASSHSTGPSYGYTF. Complete variable domain (other parts from reference TRBV7-9 and TRBJ1-2): DTGVSQNPRHKITKRGQNVTFRCDPISEHNRLYWYRQTLGQGPEFLTYFQNEAQLEKSRLLSDRFSAERPKGSFSTLEIQRTEQGDSAMYLCASSHSTGPSYGYTFGSGTRLTVV.

The chain couples TRBV5-1 to TRBJ1-1; no definite D call. Germline loops: CDR1 SGHRS, CDR2 YFSETQ. V shed 2 bases and J shed 0 bases, with 8 bases lying between them. This CDR3 has 14 residues. The CDR3 reads CASSFEGMNTEAFF. The CDR3 DNA reads as TGCGCCAGCAGCTTTGAGGGCATGAACACTGAAGCTTTCTTT.

The rearrangement joins TRBV4-2 to TRBJ2-7; D is uncertain. Germline V lookup: CDR1 LGHNA, CDR2 YNFKEQ. V shed 1 base and J shed 2 bases, with 18 bases lying between them. The CDR3 is 17 residues long. The CDR3: CASSQGTLIGSAYEQYF. The CDR3 DNA sequence: TGTGCCAGCAGCCAAGGGACGTTAATAGGCAGCGCCTACGAGCAGTACTTC.

The chain recombines TRBV19 with TRBJ2-3; 9 bases are shared with TRBD2. The CDR3 loop spans 20 amino acids. The germline V gene has CDR1 LNHDA and CDR2 SQIVND (reference sequence). J lost 1 base, V lost 7 bases, and 21 bases had no gene match. In nucleotides, the CDR3 is TGTGCCAGTATCCCACCGGGGCGAGCGGGGGGAAAGGCGGGCACAGATACGCAGTATTTT. Its protein product is CASIPPGRAGGKAGTDTQYF.

This sequence joins TRBV15 and TRBJ1-2, with 10 bases identical to TRBD1. The germline V gene has CDR1 LNHNV and CDR2 YYDKDF (reference sequence). This CDR3 is 17 amino acids long. Unmatched junction bases numbered 8, after V lost 1 base and J lost 3 bases. The CDR3 coding sequence is TGTGCCACCAGCAGAGTCGATACCGGGACAGGGGACTATGGCTACACCTTC. Protein product: CATSRVDTGTGDYGYTF.

The CDR3 bases are TGTGCAGCAGCCCTCCGGGAACCCTACGAGCAGTACTTC. Translating it yields CAAALREPYEQYF. The chain couples TRBV6-6 to TRBJ2-7; D possibly corresponds to TRBD2 (5 bases). The CDR3 has 13 amino acids. CDR1 is MNHNY and CDR2 is SVGAGI in the germline V gene (reference sequence).

This clone was observed a few times. The V and J genes are TRBV10-1 and TRBJ2-7; 7 bases are shared with TRBD1. The CDR3 loop spans 13 amino acids. V gave up 6 bases and J gave up 6 bases; unmatched junction bases: 8. CDR1 and CDR2 (germline): WNHNN, SYGVQD (reference sequence). In DNA form, the CDR3 reads TGCGCCAGCAGCACGGGACAGTTCACCGAGCAGTACTTC. This encodes CASSTGQFTEQYF.

The chain couples TRBV4-1 to TRBJ2-3; no definite D call. With 0 bases removed from V and 0 bases from J, the gap between germline ends came to 10 bases. CDR3 length: 16 amino acids. Germline assignment: CDR1 MGHRA and CDR2 YSYEKL. The CDR3 protein is CASSQDGPISTDTQYF. As DNA, the CDR3 is TGCGCCAGCAGCCAAGATGGGCCCATTAGCACAGATACGCAGTATTTT.

V gene TRBV6-7 combines with J gene TRBJ1-1, with D possibly matching TRBD1 (6 bases). TRBV6-7 is treated as an ORF (open reading frame) with a function not yet certain. Trimming shortened V by 7 bases and J by 11 bases, and 23 bases separated the two germline ends. CDR3 length: 14 residues. CDR3: CASTLKRRSQGAFF. The DNA of the CDR3 is TGTGCCAGCACCCTCAAGCGTAGGTCCCAGGGGGCTTTCTTT.

This rearrangement joins TRBV7-6 to TRBJ2-5, with D possibly matching TRBD1 (6 bases). The last part of the DNA fits TRBJ2-7 better; the J call may be wrong. Germline-derived CDR1 and CDR2 are SGHVS and FNYEAQ. The CDR3 has 14 residues. The CDR3 protein is CASSDQGPNFEQYF. As DNA, the CDR3 is TGTGCCAGCAGCGATCAGGGGCCCAATTTCGAGCAGTACTTC.

The chain recombines TRBV5-1 with TRBJ1-1; tentatively, D is TRBD1 (6 bases). Germline V lookup: CDR1 SGHRS, CDR2 YFSETQ. This CDR3 region has 14 residues. Trimming pared 0 bases from V and 0 bases from J, leaving 6 bases between. In DNA form, the CDR3 reads TGCGCCAGCAGCTTGGGACAGGTGAACACTGAAGCTTTCTTT. It encodes CASSLGQVNTEAFF. Full variable domain (missing parts from reference TRBV5-1 and TRBJ1-1): KAGVTQTPRYLIKTRGQQVTLSCSPISGHRSVSWYQQTPGQGLQFLFEYFSETQRNKGNFPGRFSGRQFSNSRSEMNVSTLELGDSALYLCASSLGQVNTEAFFGQGTRLTVV.

V usage is TRBV19 and J usage is TRBJ1-1; possible D gene TRBD1, 6 bases. The germline V gene encodes CDR1 LNHDA and CDR2 SQIVND (reference sequence). Deletions cut 6 bases from V and 5 bases from J, with 16 bases between. The CDR3 runs 14 residues. The CDR3 protein is CASRTQGSLTEAFF. The CDR3 DNA follows: TGTGCCAGTAGAACGCAGGGGAGTCTTACTGAAGCTTTCTTT. Full variable domain (outside the CDR3, taken from reference TRBV19 and TRBJ1-1): DGGITQSPKYLFRKEGQNVTLSCEQNLNHDAMYWYRQDPGQGLRLIYYSQIVNDFQKGDIAEGYSVSREKKESFPLTVTSAQKNPTAFYLCASRTQGSLTEAFFGQGTRLTVV.

This clone counts as medium-sized. This rearrangement joins TRBV18 to TRBJ1-5, with D possibly matching TRBD1 (5 bases). CDR1 is KGHSH, CDR2 LQKENI, per germline. Trimming took off 3 bases at V and 5 bases at J, with 20 bases between the two ends. This CDR3 contains 17 residues. In DNA, the CDR3 is TGTGCCAGCTCACCGTACAACCGGGACCCTGAGGATCAGCCCCAGCATTTT. This codes for CASSPYNRDPEDQPQHF.

The chain joins TRBV6-5 to TRBJ2-1, with no clear D. The CDR3 extends over 13 amino acids. Germline-derived CDR1 and CDR2 are MNHEY and SVGAGI. The germline V and J ends were trimmed by 1 base and 5 bases, with 6 bases remaining between them. Here the CDR3 reads CASSYFRDNEQFF. The CDR3 DNA follows: TGTGCCAGCAGTTACTTTAGGGACAATGAGCAGTTCTTC.

The CDR3 loop is CASSLRGTGDLGELFF. Written as DNA, the CDR3 is TGCGCCAGCAGCCTCCGAGGGACAGGGGATTTGGGGGAGCTGTTTTTT. The chain couples TRBV5-1 to TRBJ2-2, with TRBD1 identical over 10 bases. Trimming at V came to 4 bases and at J to 8 bases, leaving 11 bases not matched to a gene. The CDR3 has 16 amino acids. Germline-derived CDR1 and CDR2 are SGHRS and YFSETQ.

This clone occurred a few times. The chain has TRBV7-9 and TRBJ1-6, with D uncertain. Trimming removed 3 bases from V and 0 bases from J, with 15 bases in between. CDR3 length equals 18 residues. Germline loops: CDR1 SEHNR, CDR2 FQNEAQ (reference sequence). As DNA, the CDR3 is TGTGCCAGCAGCTTCCCCGCCAATGAGAGCTCCTATAATTCACCCCTCCACTTT. Translating gives CASSFPANESSYNSPLHF.

The V gene is TRBV5-4, the J gene TRBJ1-1; no reliable D call. Germline V gene data show CDR1 as SGHNT and CDR2 as YYREEE (reference sequence). This CDR3 spans 15 amino acids. Trimming stripped 0 bases from V and 4 bases from J, with 13 bases between. The CDR3: CASSLGAFGVTEAFF. The CDR3 DNA reads TGTGCCAGCAGCTTGGGAGCGTTTGGGGTCACTGAAGCTTTCTTT.

This chain links TRBV6-5 with TRBJ1-2; weak D call: TRBD1 (6 bases). Germline V CDR1 and CDR2: MNHEY, SVGAGI. This CDR3 spans 16 amino acids. V was pared by 0 bases and J by 0 bases, with 11 bases between. The DNA for the CDR3 is TGTGCCAGCAGTTACTCCCGACAGGACACTAACTATGGCTACACCTTC. Protein product: CASSYSRQDTNYGYTF.

The chain is built from TRBV6-1 and TRBJ1-2; D is unresolved. In germline, CDR1 is MNHNS, CDR2 SASEGT. This CDR3 contains 14 residues. Trimming stripped 3 bases from V and 5 bases from J, with 13 bases between. For the CDR3, the DNA is TGTGCCAGCAGTGAGAGGACGGGAAGGTATGGCTACACCTTC. Translating it yields CASSERTGRYGYTF.

CDR3 residues: CASSLSLADGPMNTEAFF. CDR3 coding DNA: TGTGCCAGCAGCTTATCTCTTGCCGACGGGCCCATGAACACTGAAGCTTTCTTT. The genes are TRBV7-8 and TRBJ1-1, with D hard to call. CDR1 is SGHVS, CDR2 FQNEAQ, per germline. This CDR3 has 18 amino acids. V was clipped by 2 bases and J by 0 bases, with 19 bases between them.

The gene calls are TRBV29-1 and TRBJ2-7, with TRBD2 matching 7 bases. The CDR3 runs 13 residues. Losses at the gene ends were 3 bases for V and 3 bases for J; bases not matched to a gene: 5. Germline CDR1 and CDR2: SQVTM and ANQGSEA. DNA of the CDR3: TGCAGCGTTGAGTTTGGGGGGGGCTACGAGCAGTACTTC. Protein sequence: CSVEFGGGYEQYF.

The CDR3: CASSWNGGDTDTQYF. CDR3 DNA sequence: TGTGCCAGCAGCTGGAACGGGGGGGACACAGATACGCAGTATTTT. V usage is TRBV5-6 and J usage is TRBJ2-3, with 8 positions matching TRBD2. This CDR3 contains 15 residues. Trimming at V came to 3 bases and at J to 2 bases, leaving 5 bases not matched to a gene. Germline CDR1 is SGHDT and CDR2 is YYEEEE.

This clone was detected only once. This chain uses TRBV9 with TRBJ1-1, with a possible D match to TRBD1 (6 bases). Germline assignment: CDR1 SGDLS and CDR2 YYNGEE. V gave up 4 bases and J gave up 0 bases, with 19 bases separating them. The CDR3 length is 17 residues. The CDR3 DNA is TGTGCCAGCAGCCCCGGGAGGGGGATTTTCATGAACACTGAAGCTTTCTTT. The encoded protein is CASSPGRGIFMNTEAFF. The whole variable domain, filled in from reference TRBV9 and TRBJ1-1, reads DSGVTQTPKHLITATGQRVTLRCSPRSGDLSVYWYQQSLDQGLQFLIQYYNGEERAKGNILERFSAQQFPDLHSELNLSSLELGDSALYFCASSPGRGIFMNTEAFFGQGTRLTVV.

There are a few counts of this clone. V is TRBV2 and J is TRBJ2-7; unclear D gene. The CDR3 is made up of 13 amino acids. Trimming shortened V by 6 bases and J by 2 bases, and 11 bases separated the two germline ends. Germline V CDR1 and CDR2: SNHLY, FYNNEI. CDR3 coding DNA: TGTGCCAGCAGGGACCAGTTAGCCTACGAGCAGTACTTC. Encoded protein: CASRDQLAYEQYF.

The V call is TRBV4-1, the J call TRBJ2-7; D may be TRBD1 (6 bases). Trimming cost V 4 bases and J 6 bases, with 13 bases left between them. The germline CDR1 and CDR2 sequences are MGHRA and YSYEKL. The CDR3 spans 13 residues. CDR3 sequence reads: CASSPAVGGEQYF. The CDR3 region has the DNA TGCGCCAGCAGCCCCGCCGTAGGGGGCGAGCAGTACTTC.

The rearrangement links TRBV7-9 to TRBJ1-1; the D is unclear. Germline assignment: CDR1 SEHNR and CDR2 FQNEAQ (reference sequence). V was pared by 2 bases and J by 0 bases, with 7 bases between. The CDR3 has 14 amino acids. CDR3 amino acids: CASSLPGMNTEAFF. The CDR3 coding sequence is TGTGCCAGCAGCTTACCGGGGATGAACACTGAAGCTTTCTTT.

V is TRBV27 and J is TRBJ2-7, with TRBD1 identical over 7 bases. The CDR3 runs 17 residues. The trim removed 4 bases at V and 1 base at J, leaving 13 bases unmatched. Germline lookup yields CDR1 MNHEY and CDR2 SMNVEV (reference sequence). Written as DNA, the CDR3 is TGTGCCAGCAGTTACAGCCGACAGGGCCGGAGGTCCTACGAGCAGTACTTC. Translation: CASSYSRQGRRSYEQYF.